Below, 31 T cell receptor beta chains from the same sample are listed, as sequenced in a study of PD-L1 blockade in urothelial cancer. Time point given: peripheral blood 6 weeks after treatment start. The data were produced by immunoSEQ multiplex PCR, yet TCRdb's version contains in-frame clones alone and is incomplete. The table includes approximately 91,000 clones, less than 90% detected once. Specimen: PBMCs, collected around atezolizumab (anti-PD-L1) treatment. These receptor sequences come from a man in his sixties or seventies with urothelial cancer.

This clone came up once. The chain couples TRBV7-9 to TRBJ2-4; a weak D match, TRBD2 (5 bases). The V gene lost 11 bases and the J gene lost 3 bases, with 17 bases spanning the gap. CDR1 and CDR2 from the germline V gene are SEHNR and FQNEAQ (reference sequence). This CDR3 has 14 residues. CDR3 sequence (DNA): TGTGCCGGCCGCTGCGAAGGGAGCAAAAACATTCAGTACTTC. Protein product: CAGRCEGSKNIQYF.

The chain combines TRBV7-2 with TRBJ1-4, with a tentative D call TRBD1 (5 bases). Germline V lookup: CDR1 SGHTA, CDR2 FQGNSA. V lost 4 bases, J lost 2 bases, and 8 bases lay in between. This CDR3 is built from 14 residues. This CDR3 is CASSSDTTNEKLFF. CDR3 DNA: TGTGCCAGCAGCTCGGACACCACTAATGAAAAACTGTTTTTT.

The chain links TRBV2 to TRBJ2-4; D is perhaps TRBD2 (5 bases). The CDR3 extends over 14 amino acids. Trimming cost V 5 bases and J 11 bases, with 19 bases left between them. CDR1 and CDR2 from the germline V gene are SNHLY and FYNNEI. CDR3 protein: CASSPLGGPAVQYF. CDR3 bases: TGTGCCAGCAGTCCCCTAGGCGGGCCGGCGGTTCAGTACTTC.

This clone was seen a single time. V and J are TRBV18 and TRBJ2-7, with a possible D match to TRBD1 (5 bases). The V and J ends lost 5 bases and 8 bases respectively, with 22 bases between them. From germline, CDR1 is KGHSH and CDR2 LQKENI. CDR3 length: 15 amino acids. CDR3 sequence (DNA): TGTGCCAGCTCATCTGCCCCCAGTGGGGCGCGAAAGCAGTACTTC. This gives the protein CASSSAPSGARKQYF.

The V gene is TRBV5-6, the J gene TRBJ1-5; D remains ambiguous. The CDR3 has 15 amino acids. V shed 2 bases and J shed 6 bases, with 15 bases lying between them. Per the germline V gene, CDR1 is SGHDT and CDR2 is YYEEEE. Here the CDR3 DNA reads TGTGCCAGCAGCTTTGGATACAGTAGAACTCAGCCCCAGCATTTT. Translation gives CASSFGYSRTQPQHF.

The sample holds a few counts of this clone. J is TRBJ2-1 and V is TRBV5-4; 7 bases agree with TRBD1. V lost 0 bases, J lost 10 bases, and 13 bases stayed unmatched. The length of the CDR3 is 16 residues. Germline V gene sequence: CDR1 SGHNT, CDR2 YYREEE (reference sequence). The CDR3, as DNA: TGTGCCAGCAGCTTGGGGGTTGGACAGGACAATGGGGAGCAGTTCTTC. Protein: CASSLGVGQDNGEQFF.

The gene calls are TRBV27 and TRBJ2-4, with no clear D. Germline V CDR1 and CDR2: MNHEY, SMNVEV (reference sequence). The CDR3 spans 14 residues. Trimming removed 11 bases at V and 1 base at J, with 15 bases between. This chain's CDR3 is CAAPLAVAKNIQYF. The CDR3 bases are TGTGCCGCTCCGCTGGCCGTGGCCAAAAACATTCAGTACTTC.

The chain employs TRBV19 and TRBJ2-7; maybe TRBD1 (6 bases). The CDR3 is made up of 14 amino acids. V was cut by 4 bases and J by 0 bases, with 10 bases left in between. Germline CDR1 is LNHDA and CDR2 is SQIVND (reference sequence). CDR3 protein: CASSTRGNSYEQYF. For the CDR3, the DNA is TGTGCCAGTAGTACCAGGGGCAACTCCTACGAGCAGTACTTC.

The chain employs TRBV18 and TRBJ2-7, with D possibly being TRBD1 (6 bases). V was shortened by 2 bases and J by 1 base, with 12 bases between the two germline ends. The CDR3 sequence is 15 residues long. Germline assignment: CDR1 KGHSH and CDR2 LQKENI. Written as DNA, the CDR3 is TGTGCCAGCTCACCAATGACAGGCGATTCCTACGAGCAGTACTTC. As protein: CASSPMTGDSYEQYF.

V usage is TRBV2 and J usage is TRBJ2-1; no definite D call. V was pared by 2 bases and J by 6 bases, with 8 bases between. Germline loops: CDR1 SNHLY, CDR2 FYNNEI. This CDR3 is 13 amino acids long. The CDR3 nucleotides are TGTGCCAGCAGTGAACGAGGAGCCAATGAGCAGTTCTTC. It yields the protein CASSERGANEQFF.

The genes are TRBV4-3 and TRBJ1-3, with 8 bases that match TRBD1. Trimming cost V 0 bases and J 2 bases; bases outside gene matches: 3. The CDR3 has 16 amino acids. CDR1 is LGHNA and CDR2 is YSLEER in the germline V gene. The CDR3 DNA reads as TGCGCCAGCAGCCAAGACCCGACAGGGGCTGGAAACACCATATATTTT. It translates to CASSQDPTGAGNTIYF.

Here the CDR3 reads CASSVQWTVRVNEKLFF. In nucleotides, the CDR3 is TGTGCCAGCAGCGTACAGTGGACAGTGAGGGTAAATGAAAAACTGTTTTTT. The chain employs TRBV9 and TRBJ1-4; D is perhaps TRBD1 (6 bases). From germline, CDR1 is SGDLS and CDR2 YYNGEE. The V and J ends lost 1 base and 5 bases respectively, with 18 bases between them. The CDR3 is 17 amino acids.

This clone was seen a few times. The rearrangement links TRBV11-3 to TRBJ2-3; TRBD2 matches at 15 bases. Germline V gene data show CDR1 as SGHNT and CDR2 as YENEEA. The length of the CDR3 is 18 residues. V lost 4 bases and J lost 4; bases outside the gene matches: 9. The CDR3 reads CASSSWTSGGAFPDTQYF. The DNA for the CDR3 is TGTGCCAGCAGCTCCTGGACTAGCGGGGGGGCATTCCCAGATACGCAGTATTTT.

This chain uses TRBV6-1 with TRBJ2-3, with TRBD2 matching 8 bases. V was clipped by 9 bases and J by 4 bases; unmatched bases: 6. Germline-derived CDR1 and CDR2 are MNHNS and SASEGT. This CDR3 is 13 amino acids long. CDR3 sequence (DNA): TGTGCCAGTTCGACTAGCGACGCAGATACGCAGTATTTT. It codes for CASSTSDADTQYF.

The chain is built from TRBV19 and TRBJ1-2; no firm D call. CDR1 and CDR2 from the germline V gene are LNHDA and SQIVND (reference sequence). The CDR3 is 15 amino acids. Trimming removed 3 bases at V and 0 bases at J, with 11 bases between. CDR3 sequence: CASSILTGTNYGYTF. The CDR3, as DNA: TGTGCCAGTAGTATCCTTACGGGGACTAACTATGGCTACACCTTC.

The rearrangement uses TRBV5-1 and TRBJ1-1, with D possibly being TRBD1 (5 bases). CDR3 length: 15 residues. V shed 0 bases and J shed 4 bases, with 13 bases lying between them. CDR1 is SGHRS, CDR2 YFSETQ, per germline. The CDR3 DNA sequence: TGCGCCAGCAGCTTGGTACGGCAGGGAAGCACTGAAGCTTTCTTT. Its translation: CASSLVRQGSTEAFF.

The chain recombines TRBV6-6 with TRBJ2-7, with a tentative D call TRBD1 (7 bases). The ends were cut back, 6 bases at V and 3 bases at J, with 15 bases in the middle. The CDR3 is made up of 14 amino acids. In germline, CDR1 is MNHNY, CDR2 SVGAGI (reference sequence). CDR3 residues: CASRPSGGYYEQYF. In DNA, the CDR3 is TGTGCCAGCAGGCCGTCAGGGGGGTACTACGAGCAGTACTTC.

The CDR3 DNA reads TGCACCAGCAGCCAAGAAGGGGGGGCCTACGGCTACACCTTC. Its protein is CTSSQEGGAYGYTF. The V and J genes are TRBV1 and TRBJ1-2. TRBV1 counts as a pseudogene. This CDR3 spans 14 amino acids.

The chain is built from TRBV23-1 and TRBJ2-1; D perhaps matches TRBD2 (5 bases). TRBV23-1 qualifies as an ORF whose function is uncertain. The CDR3 totals 17 residues. Trimming cost V 3 bases and J 2 bases, with 17 bases left between them. DNA of the CDR3: TGCGCCAGCAGTCAGCAGACCGGGCGGGCCCCCTACAATGAGCAGTTCTTC. Protein sequence: CASSQQTGRAPYNEQFF.

The chain is built from TRBV7-2 and TRBJ1-1, with a weak D call TRBD1 (6 bases). From germline, CDR1 is SGHTA and CDR2 FQGNSA. The CDR3 is 15 amino acids. Trimming pared 4 bases from V and 0 bases from J, leaving 12 bases between. This CDR3 reads CASSSPDRLNTEAFF. The CDR3 DNA reads as TGTGCCAGCAGCTCACCCGACAGGTTGAACACTGAAGCTTTCTTT.

This clone was recorded once. This chain links TRBV9 with TRBJ1-1; weak D call: TRBD1 (5 bases). Germline V gene data show CDR1 as SGDLS and CDR2 as YYNGEE. V was cut by 4 bases and J by 9 bases, with 19 bases left in between. The CDR3 spans 14 residues. Here the CDR3 reads CASSTLNPDSKAFF. CDR3 bases: TGTGCCAGCAGCACCCTTAACCCCGACAGTAAAGCTTTCTTT.

CDR3 amino acids: CASSVSGGSGEQFF. The CDR3 coding sequence is TGTGCCAGCAGCGTGAGCGGGGGGTCTGGTGAGCAGTTCTTC. The chain carries TRBV9 and TRBJ2-1; 9 bases agree with TRBD2. The CDR3 runs 14 residues. The germline CDR1 and CDR2 sequences are SGDLS and YYNGEE. With 2 bases clipped from V and 9 bases from J, the junction kept 6 bases outside the gene matches.

The chain combines TRBV6-5 with TRBJ1-5, with a possible D match to TRBD1 (5 bases). Germline assignment: CDR1 MNHEY and CDR2 SVGAGI. This CDR3 contains 15 residues. The V and J ends lost 0 bases and 5 bases respectively, with 11 bases between them. The CDR3 bases are TGTGCCAGCAGTTACTCGTGGAGGGGTGATCAGCCCCAGCATTTT. This sequence encodes CASSYSWRGDQPQHF.

CDR3 nucleotide sequence: TGTGCCAGCAGTCCTCGGACAGGTTACATCTCCTACAATGAGCAGTTCTTC. Its translation: CASSPRTGYISYNEQFF. This chain joins TRBV9 and TRBJ2-1, with TRBD1 identical over 7 bases. CDR1 and CDR2 from the germline V gene are SGDLS and YYNGEE. The V and J ends lost 5 bases and 0 bases, in that order; junction bases with no gene match: 11. CDR3 size: 17 residues.

Comment on this clone: Different DNA sequences within this sample yield the same CDR3. The chain links TRBV25-1 to TRBJ1-2; D is undetermined. The germline V and J ends were trimmed by 3 bases and 8 bases, with 10 bases remaining between them. This CDR3 spans 12 amino acids. Germline V CDR1 and CDR2: MGHDK, SYGVNS. CDR3 sequence reads: CASSEGGSGYTF. The CDR3 region has the DNA TGTGCCAGCAGTGAGGGAGGGTCCGGCTACACCTTC.

The V call is TRBV11-3, the J call TRBJ2-7; a possible D gene is TRBD2 (6 bases). The CDR3 is 15 amino acids. V lost 5 bases and J lost 3, with 17 bases in between. CDR1 and CDR2 from the germline V gene are SGHNT and YENEEA. CDR3 nucleotide sequence: TGTGCCAGCAGCCAAAGGGGCGGGGTAGGCTACGAGCAGTACTTC. It yields the protein CASSQRGGVGYEQYF. Using reference TRBV11-3 and TRBJ2-7 for the parts outside the CDR3, the full variable domain is EAGVVQSPRYKIIEKKQPVAFWCNPISGHNTLYWYLQNLGQGPELLIRYENEEAVDDSQLPKDRFSAERLKGVDSTLKIQPAELGDSAVYLCASSQRGGVGYEQYFGPGTRLTVT.

The CDR3 here is CASSQGGRMNTEAFF. The CDR3 region has the DNA TGTGCCAGCAGCCAGGGGGGGCGGATGAACACTGAAGCTTTCTTT. The rearrangement links TRBV4-2 to TRBJ1-1; tentative D call: TRBD1 (6 bases). CDR3 length: 15 amino acids. Germline V lookup: CDR1 LGHNA, CDR2 YNFKEQ. With 3 bases removed from V and 0 bases from J, the gap between germline ends came to 11 bases.

This CDR3 is CASSLGLAASYEQYF. CDR3 sequence (DNA): TGTGCCAGCAGCTTGGGACTAGCGGCCTCCTACGAGCAGTACTTC. The rearrangement uses TRBV11-1 and TRBJ2-7; TRBD2 agrees at 11 bases. The V and J ends lost 3 bases and 0 bases, in that order; junction bases with no gene match: 1. Germline V gives CDR1 SGHAT, CDR2 FQDESV (reference sequence). The CDR3 sequence is 15 residues long.

The chain couples TRBV27 to TRBJ1-4; weak D call: TRBD1 (6 bases). This CDR3 contains 18 residues. Germline V gene sequence: CDR1 MNHEY, CDR2 SMNVEV (reference sequence). V was cut by 6 bases and J by 7 bases, with 27 bases left in between. In nucleotides, the CDR3 is TGTGCCAGCAGCCCGGATTCGTACAGGGCTATTAATAGTGAAAAACTGTTTTTT. Protein: CASSPDSYRAINSEKLFF.

The chain is built from TRBV7-3 and TRBJ2-3; D is ambiguous. The CDR3 runs 14 residues. The ends were cut back, 4 bases at V and 3 bases at J, with 11 bases in the middle. Germline-derived CDR1 and CDR2 are SGHTA and FQGTGA. The CDR3 region has the DNA TGTGCCAGCAGCTCTTCGACCGGGACAGATACGCAGTATTTT. Translating it yields CASSSSTGTDTQYF.

The CDR3 sequence: CSVEDGLFTDTQYF. The CDR3, as DNA: TGCAGCGTTGAAGACGGGTTGTTCACAGATACGCAGTATTTT. The chain employs TRBV29-1 and TRBJ2-3; D ambiguous. The germline V and J ends were trimmed by 0 bases and 2 bases, with 9 bases remaining between them. The CDR3 loop spans 14 amino acids. Germline assignment: CDR1 SQVTM and CDR2 ANQGSEA.